This T cell receptor beta chain was sequenced for a study of CD4+ T cells in melanoma. Study-wide findings and caveats: Reportedly, melanoma neoantigen-specific CD4+ T cells showed varied differentiation states. A reported correlation linked neoantigen-specific CD4+ T cells to CD8+, macrophage and B cell function.

Here immunoSEQ multiplex PCR was the method, and the copy in TCRdb shows in-frame clones only, minus some. Of around 55,000 clones listed, approximately 70% were seen once; the top ten hold approximately 5%. Comments on this clone: Its antigen is not known.

The V gene end was trimmed by 2 bases and the J gene end by 2 bases; junction bases not matched to a gene: 3. CDR1 and CDR2 from the germline V gene are MNHEY and SMNVEV (reference sequence). CDR3 size: 16 residues. This sequence was found in a human donor with melanoma. V and J are TRBV27 and TRBJ2-6; 7 bases map to TRBD2. The sequencing input was tumor tissue. The DNA of the CDR3 is TGTGCCAGCAGTTTAGTGGGGGGGGCTGGGGCCAACGTCCTGACTTTC. Its translation is CASSLVGGAGANVLTF.